The entry below gives a single TCR beta chain sequence along with its context. CDR3 size: 15 residues. Trimming left V 5 bases short and J 4 bases short, with 17 bases between. CDR1 is SGHTA and CDR2 is FQGNSA in the germline V gene. The source of the sample is a study of blood T cell repertoires in COVID-19. Across the study: Acute-phase and convalescent COVID-19 samples originated in the United States, Italy and Spain.

The method was immunoSEQ multiplex PCR; TCRdb's version includes in-frame clones alone and lacks a portion of them. Of roughly 150,000 clones listed, around 88% are singletons. V is TRBV7-2 and J is TRBJ1-2; D is possibly TRBD1 (5 bases). Input material: peripheral blood. This receptor was identified in a human donor in a cohort sampled during active COVID-19. The chain's CDR3 is CASSPLRQIAYGYTF. Here the CDR3 DNA reads TGTGCCAGCAGCCCCCTGCGACAGATCGCCTATGGCTACACCTTC.